This T cell receptor beta chain was captured by sequencing in a study of blood T cell repertoires in COVID-19. The count of this clone is one. Assay: immunoSEQ multiplex PCR; the TCRdb copy retains only in-frame clones and omits some. The profile shows about 250,000 clones, 88% of them singletons. Germline-derived CDR1 and CDR2 are MDHEN and SYDVKM. The germline V and J ends were trimmed by 8 bases and 0 bases, with 13 bases remaining between them. There are 15 residues in the CDR3. This TCR derives from a woman in her forties who had been exposed to COVID-19. The chain couples TRBV28 to TRBJ2-2, with D maybe TRBD2 (5 bases). Sample: PBMCs or T cells enriched from blood (not recorded which). CDR3 loop: CASRGKTTNTGELFF. The CDR3, as DNA: TGTGCCAGCCGGGGTAAGACTACGAACACCGGGGAGCTGTTTTTT.